The rows below give T cell receptor beta chains drawn from one sample of a study of blood T cell repertoires in COVID-19. Method: immunoSEQ multiplex PCR; TCRdb's copy keeps in-frame clones and lacks some. The sample records nearly 250,000 clones, about 82% being singletons. Sequenced: peripheral blood. The receptors here all came from an elderly woman with COVID-19, enrolled during active disease. The CDR3 runs from the conserved cysteine through the conserved F or W. The D gene is left open where the match is weak. The size of a clone is reported for some rows only, either as once, few or many, or as a class for expanded clones.

V	J	size	D	DNA	CDR3
TRBV3-1/TRBV3-2	TRBJ1-2	few	TRBD1	TGTGCCAGCAGCCAACGACAGGGGAGCGGCTACACCTTC	CASSQRQGSGYTF
TRBV6-1	TRBJ2-3	NA	NA	TGTGCCAGCAGACTACAGGCGTGGGATACGCAGTATTTT	CASRLQAWDTQYF
TRBV3-1/TRBV3-2	TRBJ2-2	NA	TRBD1	TGTGCCAGCAGCCCCCGGGACAGAGACACCGGGGAGCTGTTTTTT	CASSPRDRDTGELFF
TRBV11-2	TRBJ2-7	few	NA	TGTGCCAGCAGCTCCCAGCGCTACGAGCAGTACTTC	CASSSQRYEQYF
TRBV19	TRBJ2-6	NA	NA	TGTGCCAGTAGGCCCCCAGGTGGGGGGACCTCTGGGGCCAACGTCCTGACTTTC	CASRPPGGGTSGANVLTF
TRBV27	TRBJ2-1	NA	TRBD2	TGTGCCAGCAGTTGGGGACTAGCGTACAATGAGCAGTTCTTC	CASSWGLAYNEQFF
TRBV6-1	TRBJ2-3	NA	NA	TGTGCCAGCAGTGAACAGGGCAGAGATACGCAGTATTTT	CASSEQGRDTQYF
TRBV3-1/TRBV3-2	TRBJ2-1	few	TRBD2	TGTGCCAGCAGCCAACGACTAGCGGGGGTGGATGAGCAGTTCTTC	CASSQRLAGVDEQFF
TRBV19	TRBJ1-1	NA	TRBD1	TGTGCCAGTAGTTCCACAGGGGGGAACACTGAAGCTTTCTTT	CASSSTGGNTEAFF
TRBV28	TRBJ1-2	NA	TRBD1	TGTGCCAGCAGTCTGGGACAGGGGGCGGTCTATGGCTACACCTTC	CASSLGQGAVYGYTF